Each of the 32 T cell receptor beta chains below was sequenced from the same sample in a study of blood T cell repertoires in COVID-19. Data came from immunoSEQ multiplex PCR; TCRdb stores just in-frame clones and leaves some out. Among approximately 240,000 clones listed, just under 85% were seen once. The sequencing sample was made of PBMCs or T cells enriched from blood (not recorded which). The receptors were gathered from a woman aged 40 to 50 with acute COVID-19.

This clone was counted at least ten times. This chain links TRBV7-9 with TRBJ2-3; possible D gene TRBD2, 6 bases. The CDR3 is made up of 15 amino acids. Germline assignment: CDR1 SEHNR and CDR2 FQNEAQ (reference sequence). Trimming removed 4 bases from V and 3 bases from J, with 14 bases in between. DNA of the CDR3: TGTGCCAGCAGCTCGACTAGTATTCAAACAGATACGCAGTATTTT. Its translation is CASSSTSIQTDTQYF. The whole variable domain, filled in from reference TRBV7-9 and TRBJ2-3, reads DTGVSQNPRHKITKRGQNVTFRCDPISEHNRLYWYRQTLGQGPEFLTYFQNEAQLEKSRLLSDRFSAERPKGSFSTLEIQRTEQGDSAMYLCASSSTSIQTDTQYFGPGTRLTVL.

The chain uses TRBV5-1 and TRBJ1-2, with 9 bases aligning to TRBD1. The CDR3 is made up of 18 amino acids. V lost 5 bases and J lost 4; bases outside the gene matches: 18. The germline gives CDR1 SGHRS, CDR2 YFSETQ. The CDR3 sequence: CASSPKGQGRMRSYGYTF. CDR3 DNA sequence: TGCGCCAGCAGTCCGAAGGGACAGGGCAGGATGCGCAGCTATGGCTACACCTTC.

The V and J genes are TRBV28 and TRBJ2-1; TRBD2 matches at 7 bases. The CDR3 totals 15 residues. CDR1 is MDHEN and CDR2 is SYDVKM in the germline V gene. Trimming at V came to 4 bases and at J to 9 bases, leaving 12 bases not matched to a gene. Written as DNA, the CDR3 is TGTGCCAGCAGTTCTCCTAGGGGAGGGCGGGGTGAGCAGTTCTTC. As protein: CASSSPRGGRGEQFF. Supplemented by reference TRBV28 and TRBJ2-1, the full variable domain reads DVKVTQSSRYLVKRTGEKVFLECVQDMDHENMFWYRQDPGLGLRLIYFSYDVKMKEKGDIPEGYSVSREKKERFSLILESASTNQTSMYLCASSSPRGGRGEQFFGPGTRLTVL.

V gene TRBV2 combines with J gene TRBJ2-7; D call uncertain. V shed 1 base and J shed 2 bases, with 12 bases lying between them. The CDR3 is 15 amino acids. CDR1 and CDR2 from the germline V gene are SNHLY and FYNNEI. The CDR3 loop reads CASSEVTEIPYEQYF. For the CDR3, the DNA is TGTGCCAGCAGTGAAGTCACAGAAATCCCCTACGAGCAGTACTTC.

The rearrangement links TRBV7-2 to TRBJ1-1, with TRBD1 matching over 9 bases. The CDR3 runs 15 residues. Trimming at V came to 0 bases and at J to 6 bases, leaving 5 bases not matched to a gene. Germline values: CDR1 SGHTA, CDR2 FQGNSA. Written as DNA, the CDR3 is TGTGCCAGCAGCTTAGCACAGGGGGCTTTATCTGAAGCTTTCTTT. Translated: CASSLAQGALSEAFF.

The chain joins TRBV10-1 to TRBJ2-3, with 10 bases lining up with TRBD2. V gave up 5 bases and J gave up 0 bases; unmatched junction bases: 11. Germline values: CDR1 WNHNN, CDR2 SYGVQD (reference sequence). The CDR3 contains 18 residues. The CDR3 DNA reads as TGCGCCAGCAGTAATCCGGTAGCGGGGGGCCTTAGCACAGATACGCAGTATTTT. Its translation: CASSNPVAGGLSTDTQYF.

This clone is a singleton in its sample. The chain recombines TRBV6-5 with TRBJ1-1; D might be TRBD1 (6 bases). CDR1 is MNHEY, CDR2 SVGAGI, per germline. The CDR3 contains 13 residues. V dropped 5 bases and J dropped 3 bases, with 10 bases sitting between them. The CDR3 sequence is CASSRQEDTEAFF. Written as DNA, the CDR3 is TGTGCCAGCAGTCGACAGGAGGACACTGAAGCTTTCTTT.

CDR3 coding DNA: TGTGCCAGCAGCGTTACCGAGCATTATGGCTACACCTTC. Protein sequence: CASSVTEHYGYTF. The chain is built from TRBV9 and TRBJ1-2; D unclear. This CDR3 is built from 13 residues. Germline assignment: CDR1 SGDLS and CDR2 YYNGEE. Deletions cut 2 bases from V and 5 bases from J, with 10 bases between. Combining the CDR3 with reference TRBV9 and TRBJ1-2 gives the whole variable domain DSGVTQTPKHLITATGQRVTLRCSPRSGDLSVYWYQQSLDQGLQFLIQYYNGEERAKGNILERFSAQQFPDLHSELNLSSLELGDSALYFCASSVTEHYGYTFGSGTRLTVV.

V usage is TRBV18 and J usage is TRBJ2-3, with D perhaps TRBD2 (7 bases). Trimming stripped 4 bases from V and 1 base from J, with 15 bases between. This CDR3 spans 16 amino acids. Germline lookup yields CDR1 KGHSH and CDR2 LQKENI. This CDR3 reads CASSRGGERGTDTQYF. CDR3 nucleotide sequence: TGTGCCAGCTCACGAGGGGGGGAGCGAGGCACAGATACGCAGTATTTT.

The chain combines TRBV3-1 (or the pseudogene TRBV3-2) with TRBJ2-1; D ambiguous. There are 13 residues in the CDR3. Trimming left V 0 bases short and J 5 bases short, with 5 bases between. Germline V gives CDR1 LGHDT, CDR2 YNNKEL (reference sequence). The CDR3 loop is CASSQDRDNEQFF. The DNA of the CDR3 is TGTGCCAGCAGCCAAGATCGGGACAATGAGCAGTTCTTC.

The chain combines TRBV28 with TRBJ2-5; possible D gene TRBD1, 6 bases. CDR1 MDHEN and CDR2 SYDVKM come from the germline V gene. The V and J ends lost 6 bases and 5 bases respectively, with 16 bases between them. The CDR3 has 14 residues. CDR3 bases: TGTGCCAGCAGACCCGCCAGGGGCCGGGAGACCCAGTACTTC. This codes for CASRPARGRETQYF.

The chain carries TRBV24-1 and TRBJ2-1; D possibly corresponds to TRBD1 (6 bases). Germline loops: CDR1 KGHDR, CDR2 SFDVKD. The CDR3 has 15 residues. V lost 6 bases to trimming and J lost 3 bases, with 14 bases between them. In DNA form, the CDR3 reads TGTGCCACCAGTCCTGCAGGGGTCTACTACAATGAGCAGTTCTTC. Its translation is CATSPAGVYYNEQFF.

The J gene is TRBJ1-2, the V gene TRBV7-9; TRBD1 might be the D (5 bases). Germline V CDR1 and CDR2: SEHNR, FQNEAQ (reference sequence). V was clipped by 10 bases and J by 5 bases, with 17 bases between them. The CDR3 has 13 residues. DNA for the CDR3: TGTGCCACCCTGGCGGGGGGTTGGTATGGCTACACCTTC. Its protein product is CATLAGGWYGYTF.

The V call is TRBV10-3, the J call TRBJ1-2; a weak D match, TRBD1 (5 bases). The germline CDR1 and CDR2 sequences are ENHRY and SYGVKD. The CDR3 consists of 16 residues. V was cut by 0 bases and J by 8 bases, with 19 bases left in between. CDR3 nucleotides: TGTGCCATCAGTGAGTCGGGGGACTCAAGAAGCCCGGGCTACACCTTC. It codes for CAISESGDSRSPGYTF.

The chain couples TRBV19 to TRBJ2-4, with D tentatively TRBD2 (5 bases). The CDR3 loop spans 13 amino acids. V gave up 5 bases and J gave up 2 bases, with 7 bases separating them. Germline lookup yields CDR1 LNHDA and CDR2 SQIVND (reference sequence). Written as DNA, the CDR3 is TGTGCCAGTAGTCCGGGGTCCAAAAACATTCAGTACTTC. Its protein product is CASSPGSKNIQYF.

The chain recombines TRBV29-1 with TRBJ2-1, with TRBD1 as a possible D gene (6 bases). Germline loops: CDR1 SQVTM, CDR2 ANQGSEA. The CDR3 is 12 amino acids. The ends were cut back, 7 bases at V and 6 bases at J, with 13 bases in the middle. CDR3 sequence reads: CSGRQASNEQFF. The CDR3 nucleotides are TGCAGCGGTCGACAGGCAAGCAATGAGCAGTTCTTC.

V is TRBV6-1 and J is TRBJ1-2; 8 bases align to TRBD1. The CDR3 totals 14 residues. V dropped 2 bases and J dropped 6; count of bases not matched to a gene: 5. Germline V gives CDR1 MNHNS, CDR2 SASEGT. The CDR3 coding sequence is TGTGCCAGCAGTGAAACACAGGGGGTTAATGGCTACACCTTC. Translation gives CASSETQGVNGYTF.

This clone was counted a single time. This chain connects TRBV28 to TRBJ2-2; D gene uncertain. The V end was cut by 3 bases, the J end by 4 bases, with 3 bases between. The length of the CDR3 is 12 residues. Germline V lookup: CDR1 MDHEN, CDR2 SYDVKM. CDR3 in amino acids: CASSLATGELFF. As DNA, the CDR3 is TGTGCCAGCAGTTTGGCCACCGGGGAGCTGTTTTTT.

The rearrangement links TRBV5-8 to TRBJ1-1; tentative D call: TRBD1 (5 bases). Per the germline V gene, CDR1 is SGHTS and CDR2 is YDEGEE. CDR3 size: 13 residues. V was cut by 1 base and J by 4 bases, with 8 bases left in between. CDR3 sequence reads: CASSLSRATEAFF. CDR3 DNA: TGTGCCAGCAGCTTGAGCAGGGCCACTGAAGCTTTCTTT.

V gene TRBV5-1 combines with J gene TRBJ1-1; 9 bases match TRBD1. This CDR3 is built from 16 residues. Germline V gene data show CDR1 as SGHRS and CDR2 as YFSETQ. The ends lost 6 bases at V and 4 bases at J; junction bases unmatched: 13. The chain's CDR3 is CASTMGQGILSTEAFF. In DNA, the CDR3 is TGCGCCAGCACCATGGGACAGGGCATCCTAAGCACTGAAGCTTTCTTT.

This clone showed up just a few times. The genes are TRBV18 and TRBJ1-5; tentatively, D is TRBD1 (5 bases). Trimming took off 6 bases at V and 1 base at J, with 10 bases between the two ends. This CDR3 comprises 14 residues. Germline CDR1 is KGHSH and CDR2 is LQKENI. Here the CDR3 DNA reads TGTGCCAGCTCCGGTGGGGGGAGCAATCAGCCCCAGCATTTT. Residues: CASSGGGSNQPQHF.

The chain links TRBV4-1 to TRBJ2-5, with TRBD1 matching over 9 bases. Germline V gene sequence: CDR1 MGHRA, CDR2 YSYEKL. The CDR3 sequence is 14 residues long. J lost 4 bases, V lost 1 base, and 1 base had no gene match. The CDR3 bases are TGCGCCAGCAGCCAAGCGGACAGGGGAGAGACCCAGTACTTC. Protein product: CASSQADRGETQYF.

The V gene is TRBV5-1, the J gene TRBJ2-1; 12 nucleotides agree with TRBD2. The CDR3 runs 13 residues. Trimming cost V 5 bases and J 6 bases; bases outside gene matches: 0. In germline, CDR1 is SGHRS, CDR2 YFSETQ. CDR3 nucleotides: TGCGCCAGCAGACTAGCGGGAGGCAATGAGCAGTTCTTC. This encodes CASRLAGGNEQFF.

V is TRBV6-5 and J is TRBJ1-2; 7 nucleotides agree with TRBD1. The CDR3 totals 14 residues. Germline V lookup: CDR1 MNHEY, CDR2 SVGAGI. V trimming: 1 base; J trimming: 3 bases; junction bases outside the gene matches: 2. CDR3 loop: CASSYFGTDYGYTF. The CDR3 nucleotides are TGTGCCAGCAGTTACTTCGGGACAGACTATGGCTACACCTTC.

The CDR3 sequence is CASSSLDHSEAFF. As DNA, the CDR3 is TGTGCCAGCAGTTCGCTTGATCACTCTGAAGCTTTCTTT. The chain employs TRBV27 and TRBJ1-1; D uncertain. The CDR3 consists of 13 residues. Germline V gene lookup returns CDR1 MNHEY and CDR2 SMNVEV (reference sequence). Trimming cost V 4 bases and J 6 bases, with 12 bases left between them.

V is TRBV21-1 and J is TRBJ2-1; the D call TRBD2 from the table was never checked on the DNA. TRBV21-1 is tagged as a pseudogene. CDR3 length equals 19 residues. The CDR3 reads CASSKDGTGLVLFYNEQFF. CDR3 coding DNA: TGTGCCAGCAGCAAAGACGGTACAGGACTAGTTCTTTTCTACAATGAGCAGTTCTTC.

V gene TRBV10-2 combines with J gene TRBJ2-3, with TRBD2 matching 8 bases. Germline-derived CDR1 and CDR2 are WSHSY and SAAADI. V lost 3 bases and J lost 4; bases outside the gene matches: 9. The length of the CDR3 is 16 residues. DNA of the CDR3: TGCGCCAGCAGTGATAAAGGGCGGGAGGTCTCAGATACGCAGTATTTT. As protein: CASSDKGREVSDTQYF.

This chain joins TRBV7-9 and TRBJ1-5; 10 bases agree with TRBD1. CDR3 length: 15 residues. The V gene end was trimmed by 4 bases and the J gene end by 7 bases; junction bases not matched to a gene: 7. CDR1 SEHNR and CDR2 FQNEAQ come from the germline V gene (reference sequence). The CDR3 nucleotides read TGTGCCAGCAGCTCCGGACAGGGGGATAACCAGCCCCAGCATTTT. It yields the protein CASSSGQGDNQPQHF. Full variable domain (remainder filled in from reference TRBV7-9 and TRBJ1-5): DTGVSQNPRHKITKRGQNVTFRCDPISEHNRLYWYRQTLGQGPEFLTYFQNEAQLEKSRLLSDRFSAERPKGSFSTLEIQRTEQGDSAMYLCASSSGQGDNQPQHFGDGTRLSIL.

The chain is built from TRBV30 and TRBJ2-7; 10 bases map to TRBD1. Trimming took 3 bases from V and 6 from J; bases not matched to a gene: 2. The CDR3 spans 12 residues. The V gene's germline CDR1 is GTSNPN and CDR2 SVGIG (reference sequence). The CDR3 loop reads CAWRGQGVEQYF. The CDR3 nucleotides are TGTGCCTGGAGAGGACAGGGGGTCGAGCAGTACTTC.

The CDR3 sequence is CASSGTGGTEAFF. The CDR3, as DNA: TGCGCCAGCAGCGGGACAGGGGGCACTGAAGCTTTCTTT. The genes are TRBV10-2 and TRBJ1-1, with 11 bases lining up with TRBD1. Germline CDR1 and CDR2: WSHSY and SAAADI. With V trimmed by 6 bases and J by 4 bases, 1 base remained unmatched. The CDR3 runs 13 residues.

V gene TRBV4-1 combines with J gene TRBJ1-4; no definite D call. This CDR3 has 14 residues. In germline, CDR1 is MGHRA, CDR2 YSYEKL. V dropped 2 bases and J dropped 8 bases, with 12 bases sitting between them. The DNA of the CDR3 is TGCGCCAGCAGCCAATCGCCCCAGGTGGAAAAACTGTTTTTT. It translates to CASSQSPQVEKLFF.

The genes are TRBV29-1 and TRBJ1-1, with 7 nucleotides matching TRBD1. The CDR3 extends over 14 amino acids. V lost 7 bases, J lost 0 bases, and 8 bases stayed unmatched. CDR1 is SQVTM, CDR2 ANQGSEA, per germline. In nucleotides, the CDR3 is TGCAGCGCCCGGACAGGATCGATGAACACTGAAGCTTTCTTT. This sequence encodes CSARTGSMNTEAFF.